This TCR beta chain was found in a study of CD8+ T cells in alopecia areata. Whole-study results and caveats: Clonality was higher in lesional than normal scalp, especially in alopecia totalis/universalis.

CDR1 and CDR2 (germline): SQVTM, ANQGSEA. With 6 bases clipped from V and 3 bases from J, the junction kept 3 bases outside the gene matches. CDR3 length: 12 amino acids. RNA, once extracted, was reverse transcribed into cDNA for use as the sequencing template. Here immunoSEQ multiplex PCR was the method, and the copy in TCRdb shows in-frame clones only, minus some. The table has about 120,000 clones, about two fifths seen once. Peripheral blood, together with lesional scalp punch biopsies, was collected from alopecia areata patients. CD4+ and CD8+ T cells were sorted from PBMCs stained for CD3, CD4 and CD8. In the case of this clone: Its antigen remains unknown. Other DNA sequences in this specimen translate into the identical CDR3.

What was sequenced was CD4+ T cells sorted from blood. The gene calls are TRBV29-1 and TRBJ1-2; 8 bases map to TRBD1. The receptor's source is a human donor with alopecia areata. CDR3 residues: CSVMGQDYGYTF. The CDR3 DNA follows: TGCAGCGTAATGGGACAGGACTATGGCTACACCTTC.